These 21 T cell receptor beta chains share one sample of origin, sequenced in a study of cytomegalovirus exposure and HLA in healthy donors. PCR amplification relied on 60 Vbeta primers (plus 13 Jbeta primers). Libraries were prepared by immunoSEQ multiplex PCR; TCRdb keeps only in-frame clonotypes and omits some of them. The data contain 150,000 to 200,000 clones, around 77% of them singletons. The specimen was PBMCs. Receptors originate from a woman in her thirties or forties in good health and CMV-seronegative.

The chain recombines TRBV5-4 with TRBJ2-7; possible D gene TRBD2, 5 bases. Trimming cost V 4 bases and J 9 bases, with 20 bases left between them. CDR1 and CDR2 (germline): SGHNT, YYREEE (reference sequence). This CDR3 is built from 14 residues. CDR3 loop: CASSVLGSLEGQYF. In DNA, the CDR3 is TGTGCCAGCAGCGTCTTAGGGAGTCTTGAGGGGCAGTACTTC.

The gene calls are TRBV28 and TRBJ1-2, with 9 bases lining up with TRBD1. The CDR3 sequence is 14 residues long. Germline trimming cut 5 bases from V and 3 bases from J; bases unmatched to any gene: 4. CDR1 and CDR2 (germline): MDHEN, SYDVKM. CDR3 nucleotides: TGTGCCAGCAGTCTAGGACAGGGGTACTATGGCTACACCTTC. It is translated as CASSLGQGYYGYTF.

The V call is TRBV30, the J call TRBJ1-1; D ambiguous. V dropped 8 bases and J dropped 1 base, with 14 bases sitting between them. This CDR3 contains 13 residues. The germline CDR1 and CDR2 sequences are GTSNPN and SVGIG (reference sequence). In DNA form, the CDR3 reads TGTGCCAGTCAGCGGACGGCGAACACTGAAGCTTTCTTT. Its translation is CASQRTANTEAFF.

The chain uses TRBV11-1 and TRBJ2-7; 8 bases match TRBD1. CDR1 and CDR2 from the germline V gene are SGHAT and FQDESV (reference sequence). With V trimmed by 2 bases and J by 7 bases, 7 bases remained unmatched. This CDR3 region has 14 residues. DNA of the CDR3: TGTGCCAGCAGCTTAAGGCAGGGGGCGGATGAGCAGTACTTC. Translated: CASSLRQGADEQYF.

J is TRBJ2-1 and V is TRBV7-3; 12 nucleotides align to TRBD2. Unmatched junction bases numbered 8, after V lost 2 bases and J lost 3 bases. Germline V lookup: CDR1 SGHTA, CDR2 FQGTGA. CDR3 length: 18 amino acids. The CDR3 loop is CASSLSGLAGWGYNEQFF. CDR3 nucleotides: TGTGCCAGCAGCTTATCGGGACTAGCGGGTTGGGGCTACAATGAGCAGTTCTTC. The full variable domain, in which reference TRBV7-3 and TRBJ2-1 provide the parts outside the CDR3, is GAGVSQTPSNKVTEKGKYVELRCDPISGHTALYWYRQSLGQGPEFLIYFQGTGAADDSGLPNDRFFAVRPEGSVSTLKIQRTERGDSAVYLCASSLSGLAGWGYNEQFFGPGTRLTVL.

V gene TRBV6-5 combines with J gene TRBJ1-1; D is unresolved. V gave up 4 bases and J gave up 3 bases, with 15 bases separating them. The CDR3 runs to 15 residues. The germline gives CDR1 MNHEY, CDR2 SVGAGI. For the CDR3, the DNA is TGTGCCAGCAGTTCGACTCGGTGGATTGACACTGAAGCTTTCTTT. Translated: CASSSTRWIDTEAFF.

V usage is TRBV27 and J usage is TRBJ2-3; D not resolved. The V gene's germline CDR1 is MNHEY and CDR2 SMNVEV (reference sequence). The CDR3 contains 13 residues. The germline V and J ends were trimmed by 4 bases and 3 bases, with 8 bases remaining between them. CDR3 residues: CASSSLVTDTQYF. The CDR3 DNA follows: TGTGCCAGCAGTTCCTTAGTGACAGATACGCAGTATTTT.

The rearrangement joins TRBV6-1 to TRBJ2-7, with D tentatively TRBD2 (6 bases). Germline V CDR1 and CDR2: MNHNS, SASEGT. The CDR3 is 16 residues long. Trimming pared 2 bases from V and 2 bases from J, leaving 16 bases between. CDR3: CASSEFSGGNPYEQYF. In DNA, the CDR3 is TGTGCCAGCAGTGAATTCTCTGGAGGGAACCCCTACGAGCAGTACTTC.

The V call is TRBV5-6, the J call TRBJ1-1, with D tentatively TRBD1 (6 bases). CDR1 SGHDT and CDR2 YYEEEE come from the germline V gene. The CDR3 has 14 residues. The germline V and J ends were trimmed by 0 bases and 6 bases, with 12 bases remaining between them. The DNA for the CDR3 is TGTGCCAGCAGCTTGGACAGGGTGATATCTGAAGCTTTCTTT. This sequence encodes CASSLDRVISEAFF.

CDR3 in amino acids: CASSLGQGNQPQHF. The CDR3 nucleotides are TGTGCCAGCAGCTTAGGACAGGGTAATCAGCCCCAGCATTTT. V gene TRBV11-2 combines with J gene TRBJ1-5; 7 bases are shared with TRBD1. This CDR3 has 14 amino acids. V gave up 1 base and J gave up 4 bases; unmatched junction bases: 1. CDR1 and CDR2 from the germline V gene are SGHAT and FQNNGV.

This clone was found a few times. The V and J genes are TRBV11-3 and TRBJ1-1, with a tentative D call TRBD1 (5 bases). Germline assignment: CDR1 SGHNT and CDR2 YENEEA. The V and J ends lost 3 bases and 1 base respectively, with 12 bases between them. The CDR3 length is 15 residues. Here the CDR3 reads CASSFDSGANTEAFF. The DNA for the CDR3 is TGTGCCAGCAGCTTCGACAGTGGGGCGAACACTGAAGCTTTCTTT.

This chain connects TRBV28 to TRBJ1-5; 7 positions agree with TRBD1. Per germline, CDR1 MDHEN and CDR2 SYDVKM. With V trimmed by 5 bases and J by 4 bases, 5 bases remained unmatched. This CDR3 has 14 residues. The CDR3 DNA is TGTGCCAGCAGTCGGACAGGAGAAAATCAGCCCCAGCATTTT. This sequence encodes CASSRTGENQPQHF.

This chain uses TRBV18 with TRBJ2-1, with TRBD2 as a possible D gene (5 bases). Germline V gene sequence: CDR1 KGHSH, CDR2 LQKENI. This CDR3 is 14 amino acids long. V lost 6 bases and J 7 bases, leaving 16 bases between the germline ends. DNA for the CDR3: TGTGCCAGCTCGCTACTAGGACTTGTAAATGAGCAGTTCTTC. This sequence encodes CASSLLGLVNEQFF.

The genes are TRBV2 and TRBJ2-1; D might be TRBD2 (5 bases). The CDR3 loop spans 13 amino acids. Germline values: CDR1 SNHLY, CDR2 FYNNEI. V lost 8 bases and J 8 bases, leaving 16 bases between the germline ends. CDR3 residues: CASGGLAGDEQFF. The CDR3 coding sequence is TGTGCCAGCGGCGGGCTCGCCGGGGATGAGCAGTTCTTC.

The V call is TRBV27, the J call TRBJ2-1, with D tentatively TRBD1 (5 bases). V lost 3 bases to trimming and J lost 3 bases, with 12 bases between them. This CDR3 region has 15 residues. Per germline, CDR1 MNHEY and CDR2 SMNVEV (reference sequence). CDR3 loop: CASSFEDNSYNEQFF. CDR3 sequence (DNA): TGTGCCAGCAGTTTCGAGGACAACAGCTACAATGAGCAGTTCTTC.

The chain uses TRBV6-1 and TRBJ2-5, with 8 bases fitting TRBD1. The CDR3 consists of 13 residues. J gave up 5 bases and V 9 bases, and 8 bases lay outside the gene matches. CDR1 MNHNS and CDR2 SASEGT come from the germline V gene. The CDR3 DNA sequence: TGTGCCAGTGGAACAGGGGGAGGTGAGACCCAGTACTTC. It codes for CASGTGGGETQYF.

The chain carries TRBV11-3 and TRBJ2-7; 8 bases are shared with TRBD2. The V gene end was trimmed by 7 bases and the J gene end by 3 bases; junction bases not matched to a gene: 11. CDR1 and CDR2 from the germline V gene are SGHNT and YENEEA. The CDR3 contains 15 residues. CDR3 coding DNA: TGTGCCAGCACCTCCCGGGAGGGCCTCTTCTACGAGCAGTACTTC. Its translation: CASTSREGLFYEQYF.

J is TRBJ2-3 and V is TRBV30; no reliable D call. Germline values: CDR1 GTSNPN, CDR2 SVGIG (reference sequence). The CDR3 runs 16 residues. V was clipped by 1 base and J by 4 bases, with 18 bases between them. CDR3 amino acids: CAWSAPSERWADTQYF. In DNA form, the CDR3 reads TGTGCCTGGAGTGCCCCGAGCGAAAGGTGGGCAGATACGCAGTATTTT.

The chain joins TRBV7-3 to TRBJ1-2, with TRBD1 matching 12 bases. Germline loops: CDR1 SGHTA, CDR2 FQGTGA. V lost 2 bases to trimming and J lost 8 bases; unmatched junction nucleotides: 9. The CDR3 is 16 amino acids. CDR3 residues: CASSLEAGTGGEGYTF. CDR3 coding DNA: TGTGCCAGCAGCTTAGAGGCCGGGACAGGGGGCGAGGGCTACACCTTC.

The chain links TRBV12-5 to TRBJ2-2; D is undetermined. CDR1 is LGHNT and CDR2 is FRNRAP in the germline V gene. V lost 8 bases, J lost 3 bases, and 13 bases lay in between. This CDR3 has 14 amino acids. The DNA for the CDR3 is TGTGCTAGTTCTCTCGCAGTTCACACCGGGGAGCTGTTTTTT. This sequence encodes CASSLAVHTGELFF.

The J gene is TRBJ1-3, the V gene TRBV7-9, with D maybe TRBD1 (5 bases). Germline V gene data show CDR1 as SEHNR and CDR2 as FQNEAQ (reference sequence). The CDR3 is 14 residues long. V was trimmed by 6 bases and J by 7 bases, leaving 16 bases between them. CDR3 sequence (DNA): TGTGCCAGCAGACGACAGTCGTTAGGGAACACCATATATTTT. This codes for CASRRQSLGNTIYF.